Included here is one T cell receptor (beta chain) sequence, with context. The V gene end was trimmed by 4 bases and the J gene end by 7 bases; junction bases not matched to a gene: 7. This CDR3 is 14 amino acids long. The germline V gene encodes CDR1 SQVTM and CDR2 ANQGSEA. This sample is part of a study of blood T cell repertoires in COVID-19. The table came from immunoSEQ multiplex PCR; TCRdb's copy has only in-frame clones and leaves some out. This table holds over 100,000 clones, nearly 90% found once. This chain uses TRBV29-1 with TRBJ2-2; 9 bases align to TRBD1. Sequenced: peripheral blood. This receptor was obtained from a man aged 45 to 65 with active COVID-19. The CDR3 sequence is CSVVTGGMGGELFF. As DNA, the CDR3 is TGCAGCGTTGTGACAGGGGGAATGGGCGGGGAGCTGTTTTTT.